This TCR beta chain was captured in a study of cytomegalovirus exposure and HLA in healthy donors. Notes on the study in general: Reports credit the classifier with highly specific, highly sensitive diagnosis of cytomegalovirus status. Many donors shared some public TCRs, even though most TCR sequences were rare. Among the CMV-associated chains, a few were confirmed in vitro as specific for CMV antigens.

Germline CDR1 is MGHRA and CDR2 is YSYEKL. The CDR3 spans 16 residues. Trimming shortened V by 0 bases and J by 2 bases, and 12 bases separated the two germline ends. The assay was immunoSEQ multiplex PCR, and TCRdb's table has in-frame clones only and misses some. The sample has roughly 150,000 clones; around nine tenths are singletons. Regarding this clone: Its antigen is currently unknown.

The donors were members of the roughly 130-subject validation cohort (separate from the approximately 670-subject first cohort). The chain uses TRBV4-1 and TRBJ2-3; TRBD2 might be the D (6 bases). Sequences were obtained from PBMCs. This TCR was recovered from a woman younger than 35 in good health and CMV-seropositive. The CDR3 here is CASSQEDYATTDTQYF. CDR3 DNA: TGCGCCAGCAGCCAAGAGGACTACGCGACCACAGATACGCAGTATTTT.